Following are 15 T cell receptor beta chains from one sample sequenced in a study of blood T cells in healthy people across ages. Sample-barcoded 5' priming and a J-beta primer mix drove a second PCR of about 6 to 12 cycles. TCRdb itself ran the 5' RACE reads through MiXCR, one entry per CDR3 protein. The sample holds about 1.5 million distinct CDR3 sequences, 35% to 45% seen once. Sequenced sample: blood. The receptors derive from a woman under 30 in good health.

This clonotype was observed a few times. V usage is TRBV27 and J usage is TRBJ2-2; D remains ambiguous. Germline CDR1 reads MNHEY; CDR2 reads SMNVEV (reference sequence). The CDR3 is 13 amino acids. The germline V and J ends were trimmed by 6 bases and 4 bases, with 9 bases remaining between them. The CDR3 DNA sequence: TGTGCCAGCAGACCTCGGAGCACCGGGGAGCTGTTTTTT. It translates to CASRPRSTGELFF.

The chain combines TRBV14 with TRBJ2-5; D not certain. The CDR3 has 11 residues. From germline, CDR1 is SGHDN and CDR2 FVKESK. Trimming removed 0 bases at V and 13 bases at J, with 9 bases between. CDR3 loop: CASSQDLDAYF. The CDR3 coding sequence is TGTGCCAGCAGCCAAGATTTGGACGCGTACTTC.

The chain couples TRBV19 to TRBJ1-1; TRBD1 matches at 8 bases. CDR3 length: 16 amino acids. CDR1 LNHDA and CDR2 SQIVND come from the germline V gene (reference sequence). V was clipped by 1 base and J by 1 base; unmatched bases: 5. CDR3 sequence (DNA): TGTGCCAGTAGTATAGCCCGACAGGGGCCGAACACTGAAGCTTTCTTT. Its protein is CASSIARQGPNTEAFF.

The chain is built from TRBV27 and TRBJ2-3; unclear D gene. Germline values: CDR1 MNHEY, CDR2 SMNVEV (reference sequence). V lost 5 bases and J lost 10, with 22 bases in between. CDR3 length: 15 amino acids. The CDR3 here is CASSLQPIDGRAQYF. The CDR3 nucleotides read TGTGCCAGCAGTCTACAACCTATCGACGGAAGGGCGCAGTATTTT.

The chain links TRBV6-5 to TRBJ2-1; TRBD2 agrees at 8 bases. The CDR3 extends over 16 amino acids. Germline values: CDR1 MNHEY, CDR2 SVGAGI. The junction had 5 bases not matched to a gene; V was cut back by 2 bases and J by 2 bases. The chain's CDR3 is CASSYQIAGPYNEQFF. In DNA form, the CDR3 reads TGTGCCAGCAGTTACCAAATAGCGGGGCCCTACAATGAGCAGTTCTTC.

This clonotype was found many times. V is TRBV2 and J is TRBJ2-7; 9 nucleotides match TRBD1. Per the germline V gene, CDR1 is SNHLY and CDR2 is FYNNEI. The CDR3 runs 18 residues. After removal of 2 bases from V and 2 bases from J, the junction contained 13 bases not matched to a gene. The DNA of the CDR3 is TGTGCCAGCAGTGAACCAGCCGGGTTCGGGACAGGGACCTACGAGCAGTACTTC. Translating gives CASSEPAGFGTGTYEQYF.

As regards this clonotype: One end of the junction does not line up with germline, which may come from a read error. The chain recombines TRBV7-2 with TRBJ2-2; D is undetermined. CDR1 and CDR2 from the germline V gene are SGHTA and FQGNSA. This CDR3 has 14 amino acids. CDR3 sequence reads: CASSLWLNTRELFF. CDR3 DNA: TGTGCCAGCAGCTTATGGTTAAACACCAGGGAGCTGTTTTTT.

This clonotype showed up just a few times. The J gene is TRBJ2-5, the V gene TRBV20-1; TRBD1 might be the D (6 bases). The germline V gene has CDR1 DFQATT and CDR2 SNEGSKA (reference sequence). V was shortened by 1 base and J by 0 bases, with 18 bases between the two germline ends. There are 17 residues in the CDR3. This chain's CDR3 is CSARGVGFGQYQETQYF. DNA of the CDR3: TGCAGTGCTAGAGGAGTTGGCTTCGGACAGTACCAAGAGACCCAGTACTTC.

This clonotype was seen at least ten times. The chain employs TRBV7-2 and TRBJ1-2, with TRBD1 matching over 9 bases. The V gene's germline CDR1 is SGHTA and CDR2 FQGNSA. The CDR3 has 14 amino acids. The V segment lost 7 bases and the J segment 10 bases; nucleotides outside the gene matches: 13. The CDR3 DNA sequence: TGTGCCAGCAAAATTGGGACAGGGAACGAAGACTACACCTTC. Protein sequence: CASKIGTGNEDYTF. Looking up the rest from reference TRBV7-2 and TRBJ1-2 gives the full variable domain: GAGVSQSPSNKVTEKGKDVELRCDPISGHTALYWYRQSLGQGLEFLIYFQGNSAPDKSGLPSDRFSAERTGGSVSTLTIQRTQQEDSAVYLCASKIGTGNEDYTFGSGTRLTVV.

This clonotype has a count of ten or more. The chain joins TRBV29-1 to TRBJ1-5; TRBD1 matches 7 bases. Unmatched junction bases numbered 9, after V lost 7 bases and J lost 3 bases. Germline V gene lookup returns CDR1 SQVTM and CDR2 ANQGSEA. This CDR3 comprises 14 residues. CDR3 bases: TGCAGCGCCGCCGGGACAGATCCCAATCAGCCCCAGCATTTT. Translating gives CSAAGTDPNQPQHF.

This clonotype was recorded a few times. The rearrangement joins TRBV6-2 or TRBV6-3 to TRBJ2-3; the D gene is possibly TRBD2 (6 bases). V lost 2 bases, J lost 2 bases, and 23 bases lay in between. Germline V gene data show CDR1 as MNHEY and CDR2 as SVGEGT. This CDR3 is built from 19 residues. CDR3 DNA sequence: TGTGCCAGCAGTTACGGGTTTGGCCCCCGGGAGTGGGTCACAGATACGCAGTATTTT. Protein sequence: CASSYGFGPREWVTDTQYF.

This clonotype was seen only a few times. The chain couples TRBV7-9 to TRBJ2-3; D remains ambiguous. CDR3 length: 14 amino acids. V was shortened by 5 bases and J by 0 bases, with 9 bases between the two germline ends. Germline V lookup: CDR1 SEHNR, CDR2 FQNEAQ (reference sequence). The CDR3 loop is CASSHVLSTDTQYF. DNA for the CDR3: TGTGCCAGCAGCCACGTATTGAGCACAGATACGCAGTATTTT.

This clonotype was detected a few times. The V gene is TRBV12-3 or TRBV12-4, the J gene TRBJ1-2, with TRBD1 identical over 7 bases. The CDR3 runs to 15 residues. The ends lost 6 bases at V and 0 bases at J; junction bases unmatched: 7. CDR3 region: CASSTHDRANYGYTF. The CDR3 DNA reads TGTGCCAGCAGCACGCATGACAGGGCTAACTATGGCTACACCTTC.

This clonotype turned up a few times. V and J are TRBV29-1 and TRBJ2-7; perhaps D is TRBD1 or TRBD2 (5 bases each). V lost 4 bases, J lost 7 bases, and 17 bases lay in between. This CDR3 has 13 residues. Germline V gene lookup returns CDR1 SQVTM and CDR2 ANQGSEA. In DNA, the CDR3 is TGCAGCGTTGTACAGGTGGCGAGGGGAGAGCAGTACTTC. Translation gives CSVVQVARGEQYF.

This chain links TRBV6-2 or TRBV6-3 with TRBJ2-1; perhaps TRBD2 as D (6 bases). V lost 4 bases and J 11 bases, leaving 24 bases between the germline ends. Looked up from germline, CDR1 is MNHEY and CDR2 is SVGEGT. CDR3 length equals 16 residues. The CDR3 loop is CASSSSPGLPWAKQFF. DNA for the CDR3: TGTGCCAGCAGTTCCTCCCCGGGACTCCCCTGGGCGAAGCAGTTCTTC.